This T cell receptor (beta chain) was obtained from a study of CD8 T cells in ankylosing spondylitis. Overall study results and limits: It was reported that disease-linked clones were significantly enriched in matched ankylosing spondylitis synovial fluid.

The CDR3 is 19 residues long. V lost 2 bases and J lost 5; bases outside the gene matches: 12. Germline lookup yields CDR1 SGHTA and CDR2 FQGNSA. This clonotype was counted between two and nine times. What it binds is unknown. It was by quantitative 5'-RACE with molecular barcodes that TCR beta libraries were made. TCRdb re-called the 5' RACE reads through MiXCR, storing one row per CDR3 protein. Among 300,000 to 350,000 distinct CDR3 sequences listed, around 10% were seen once. The rearrangement joins TRBV7-2 to TRBJ2-7, with TRBD2 matching 16 bases. Source material: blood, either unsorted or a sorted T cell fraction (not recorded which). The TCR sequence derives from a female donor with ankylosing spondylitis or in good health (not recorded which). In DNA, the CDR3 is TGTGCCAGCAGCTTAACGGGGACTAGCGGGAGGGCCATTTCCCACGAGCAGTACTTC. Amino acid sequence: CASSLTGTSGRAISHEQYF.